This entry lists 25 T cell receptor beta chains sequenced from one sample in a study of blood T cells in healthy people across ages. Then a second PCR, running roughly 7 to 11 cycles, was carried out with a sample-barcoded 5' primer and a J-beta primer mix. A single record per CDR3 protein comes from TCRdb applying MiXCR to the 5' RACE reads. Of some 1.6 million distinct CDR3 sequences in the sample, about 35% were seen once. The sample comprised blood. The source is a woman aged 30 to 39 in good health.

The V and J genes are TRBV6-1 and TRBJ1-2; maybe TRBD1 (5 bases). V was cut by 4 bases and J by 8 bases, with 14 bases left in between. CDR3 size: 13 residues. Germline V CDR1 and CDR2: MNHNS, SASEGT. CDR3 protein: CASSVGVYRGYTF. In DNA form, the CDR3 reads TGTGCCAGCAGTGTCGGGGTGTACAGGGGCTACACCTTC.

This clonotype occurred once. CDR3 in DNA: TGTGCCAGCAGTGGGCAGTTTCGCTCTGGGGCCAACGTCCTGACTTTC. Its translation is CASSGQFRSGANVLTF. The chain combines TRBV2 with TRBJ2-6, with unresolved D. Germline CDR1 reads SNHLY; CDR2 reads FYNNEI. Trimming took 4 bases from V and 0 from J, leaving 10 bases between them. There are 16 residues in the CDR3.

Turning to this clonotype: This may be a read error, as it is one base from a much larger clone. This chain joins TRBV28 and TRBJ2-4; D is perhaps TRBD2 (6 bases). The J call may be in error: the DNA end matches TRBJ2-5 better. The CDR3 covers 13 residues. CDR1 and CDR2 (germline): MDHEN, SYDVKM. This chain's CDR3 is CASSQLAVETQYF. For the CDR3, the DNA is TGTGCCAGCTCTCAACTAGCTGTGGAGACCCAGTACTTC.

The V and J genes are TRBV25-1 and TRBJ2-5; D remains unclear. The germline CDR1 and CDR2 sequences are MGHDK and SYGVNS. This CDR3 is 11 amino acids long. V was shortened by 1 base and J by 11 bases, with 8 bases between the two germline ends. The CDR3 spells CASSELIEQYF. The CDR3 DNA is TGTGCCAGCAGTGAATTAATAGAGCAGTACTTC.

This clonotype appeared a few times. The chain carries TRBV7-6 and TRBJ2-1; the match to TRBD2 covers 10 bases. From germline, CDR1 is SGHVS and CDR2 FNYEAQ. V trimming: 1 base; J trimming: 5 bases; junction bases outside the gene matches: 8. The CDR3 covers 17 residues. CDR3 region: CASSLGTSGAPDNEQFF. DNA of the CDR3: TGTGCCAGCAGCTTAGGGACTAGCGGAGCCCCCGACAATGAGCAGTTCTTC.

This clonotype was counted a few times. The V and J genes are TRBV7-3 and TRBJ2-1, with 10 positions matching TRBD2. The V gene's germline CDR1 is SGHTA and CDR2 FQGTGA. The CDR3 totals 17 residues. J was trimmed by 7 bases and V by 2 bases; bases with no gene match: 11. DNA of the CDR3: TGTGCCAGCAGCTTATACACAGCGGGGGGGCCTAAGAATGAGCAGTTCTTC. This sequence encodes CASSLYTAGGPKNEQFF.

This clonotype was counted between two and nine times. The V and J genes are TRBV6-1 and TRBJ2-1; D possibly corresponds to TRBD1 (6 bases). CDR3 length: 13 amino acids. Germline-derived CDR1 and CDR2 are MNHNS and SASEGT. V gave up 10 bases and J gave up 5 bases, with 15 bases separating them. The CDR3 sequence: CATRTVADNEQFF. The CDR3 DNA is TGTGCCACAAGGACAGTCGCCGACAATGAGCAGTTCTTC.

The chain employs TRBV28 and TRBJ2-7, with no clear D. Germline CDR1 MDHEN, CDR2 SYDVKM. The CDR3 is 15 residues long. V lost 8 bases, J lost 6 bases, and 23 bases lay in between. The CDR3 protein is CASGRVGFLPSEQYF. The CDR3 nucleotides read TGTGCCAGCGGTAGGGTAGGGTTCCTACCATCCGAGCAGTACTTC.

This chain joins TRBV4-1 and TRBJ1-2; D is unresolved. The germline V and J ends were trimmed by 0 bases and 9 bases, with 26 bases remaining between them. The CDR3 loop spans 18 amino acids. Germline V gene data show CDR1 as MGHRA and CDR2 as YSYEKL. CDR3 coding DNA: TGCGCCAGCAGCCAAGATAGGTTGGAGACCATTATTGATCCTAGCTACACCTTC. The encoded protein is CASSQDRLETIIDPSYTF.

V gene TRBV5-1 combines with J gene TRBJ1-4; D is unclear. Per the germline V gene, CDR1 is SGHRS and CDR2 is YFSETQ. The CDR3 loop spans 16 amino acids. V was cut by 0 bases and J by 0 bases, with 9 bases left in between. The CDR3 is CASSLEVVTTNEKLFF. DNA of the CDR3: TGCGCCAGCAGCTTGGAAGTCGTGACAACTAATGAAAAACTGTTTTTT.

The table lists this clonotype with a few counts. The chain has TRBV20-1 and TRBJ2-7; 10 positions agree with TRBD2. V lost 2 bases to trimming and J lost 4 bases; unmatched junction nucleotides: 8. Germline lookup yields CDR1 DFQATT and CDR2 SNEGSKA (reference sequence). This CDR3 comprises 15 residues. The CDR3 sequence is CSARYHSGRPYEQYF. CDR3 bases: TGCAGTGCTAGATACCATAGCGGGAGGCCTTACGAGCAGTACTTC.

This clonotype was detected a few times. The CDR3 DNA reads TGTGCCAGCAGTTACTCCGGGGGGGCGAGAGGGGCCAACGTCCTGACTTTC. Translation gives CASSYSGGARGANVLTF. The rearrangement uses TRBV6-2 or TRBV6-3 and TRBJ2-6, with 8 nucleotides matching TRBD2. The CDR3 runs to 17 residues. The germline V gene has CDR1 MNHEY and CDR2 SVGEGT. Unmatched junction bases numbered 5, after V lost 0 bases and J lost 4 bases.

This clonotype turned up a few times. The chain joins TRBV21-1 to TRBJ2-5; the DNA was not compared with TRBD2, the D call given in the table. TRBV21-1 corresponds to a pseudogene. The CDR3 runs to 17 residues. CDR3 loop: CASSALRTSGTQETQYF. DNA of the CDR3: TGTGCCAGCAGCGCCCTGAGGACTAGCGGGACCCAAGAGACCCAGTACTTC.

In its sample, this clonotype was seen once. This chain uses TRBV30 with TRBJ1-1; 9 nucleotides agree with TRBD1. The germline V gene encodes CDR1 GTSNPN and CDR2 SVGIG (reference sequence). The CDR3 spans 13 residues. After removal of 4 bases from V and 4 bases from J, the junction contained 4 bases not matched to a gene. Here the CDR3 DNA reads TGTGCCTGGAAGGGACAGGGTTTCACTGAAGCTTTCTTT. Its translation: CAWKGQGFTEAFF.

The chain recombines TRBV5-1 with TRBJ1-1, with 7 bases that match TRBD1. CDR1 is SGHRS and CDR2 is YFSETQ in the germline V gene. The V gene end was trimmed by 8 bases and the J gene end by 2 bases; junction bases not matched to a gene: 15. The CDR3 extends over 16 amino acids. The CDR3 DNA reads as TGCGCCAGTACAAAACAACCGGGACAGCTTAACACTGAAGCTTTCTTT. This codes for CASTKQPGQLNTEAFF.

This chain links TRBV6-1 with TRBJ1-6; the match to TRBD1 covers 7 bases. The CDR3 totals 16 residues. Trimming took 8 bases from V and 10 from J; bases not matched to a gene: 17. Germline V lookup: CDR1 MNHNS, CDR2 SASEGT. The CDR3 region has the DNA TGTGCCAGCGGGCAAGAACCGGGACAGCTAGTCTCACCCCTCCACTTT. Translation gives CASGQEPGQLVSPLHF.

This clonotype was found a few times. In DNA form, the CDR3 reads TGTGCCAGCAGCCCAGGGACTAGCGGGAGGCAAGGTGAGCAGTTCTTC. Translated: CASSPGTSGRQGEQFF. The rearrangement joins TRBV7-2 to TRBJ2-1; 15 bases are shared with TRBD2. The CDR3 totals 16 residues. J lost 9 bases, V lost 5 bases, and 8 bases had no gene match. Germline CDR1 is SGHTA and CDR2 is FQGNSA.

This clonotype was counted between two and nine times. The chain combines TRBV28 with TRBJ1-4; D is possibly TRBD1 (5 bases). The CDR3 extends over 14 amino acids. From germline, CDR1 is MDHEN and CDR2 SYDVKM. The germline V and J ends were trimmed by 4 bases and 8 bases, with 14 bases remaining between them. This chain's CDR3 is CASSSGGKLEKLFF. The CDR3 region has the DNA TGTGCCAGCAGTTCGGGGGGGAAGTTGGAAAAACTGTTTTTT.

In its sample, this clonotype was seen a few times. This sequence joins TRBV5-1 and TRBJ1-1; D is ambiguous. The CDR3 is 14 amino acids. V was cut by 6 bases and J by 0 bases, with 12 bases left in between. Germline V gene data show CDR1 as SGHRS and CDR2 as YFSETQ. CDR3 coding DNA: TGCGCCAGCAACGAAGGAGGGATGAACACTGAAGCTTTCTTT. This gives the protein CASNEGGMNTEAFF.

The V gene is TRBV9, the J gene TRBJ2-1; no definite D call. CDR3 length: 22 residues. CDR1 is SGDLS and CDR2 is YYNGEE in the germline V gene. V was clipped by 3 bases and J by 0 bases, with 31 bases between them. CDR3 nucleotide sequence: TGTGCCAGCAGCGGCACGAATAATAAGGACCCTAGTCCCCTTAGCTCCTACAATGAGCAGTTCTTC. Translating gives CASSGTNNKDPSPLSSYNEQFF.

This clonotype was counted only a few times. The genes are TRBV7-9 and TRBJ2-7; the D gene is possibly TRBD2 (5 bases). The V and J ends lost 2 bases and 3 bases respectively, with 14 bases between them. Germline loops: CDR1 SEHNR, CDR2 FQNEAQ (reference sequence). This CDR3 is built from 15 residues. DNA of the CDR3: TGTGCCAGCAGCTTAACTAGAGGCGGATACTACGAGCAGTACTTC. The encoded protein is CASSLTRGGYYEQYF. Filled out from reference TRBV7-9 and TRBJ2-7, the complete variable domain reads DTGVSQNPRHKITKRGQNVTFRCDPISEHNRLYWYRQTLGQGPEFLTYFQNEAQLEKSRLLSDRFSAERPKGSFSTLEIQRTEQGDSAMYLCASSLTRGGYYEQYFGPGTRLTVT.

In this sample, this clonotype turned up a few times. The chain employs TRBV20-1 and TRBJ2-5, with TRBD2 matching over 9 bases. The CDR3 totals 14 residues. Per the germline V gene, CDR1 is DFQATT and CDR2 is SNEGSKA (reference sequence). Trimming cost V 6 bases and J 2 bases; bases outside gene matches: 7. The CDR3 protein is CSARGTSRQETQYF. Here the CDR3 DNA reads TGCAGTGCACGCGGGACTAGCAGACAAGAGACCCAGTACTTC.

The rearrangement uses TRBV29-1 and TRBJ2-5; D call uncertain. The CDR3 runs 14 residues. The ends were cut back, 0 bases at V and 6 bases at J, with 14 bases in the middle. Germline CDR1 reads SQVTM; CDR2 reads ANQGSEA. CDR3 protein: CSVEDSRRVQTQYF. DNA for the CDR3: TGCAGCGTTGAAGACAGCAGACGGGTGCAGACCCAGTACTTC.

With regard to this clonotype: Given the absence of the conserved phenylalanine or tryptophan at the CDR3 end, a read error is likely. The CDR3 sequence: CASGLGQGHGANVLTL. CDR3 nucleotides: TGTGCTAGTGGATTAGGACAGGGACATGGGGCCAACGTCCTGACTCTC. This chain uses TRBV12-5 with TRBJ2-6, with TRBD1 identical over 8 bases. This CDR3 region has 16 residues. V gave up 6 bases and J gave up 3 bases; unmatched junction bases: 7. Germline lookup yields CDR1 LGHNT and CDR2 FRNRAP.

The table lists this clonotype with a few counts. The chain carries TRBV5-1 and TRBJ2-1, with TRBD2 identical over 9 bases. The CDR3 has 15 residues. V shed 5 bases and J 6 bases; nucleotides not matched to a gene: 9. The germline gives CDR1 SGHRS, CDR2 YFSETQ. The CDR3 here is CASRSAGGSPNEQFF. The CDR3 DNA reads TGCGCCAGCAGGTCGGCGGGAGGGTCCCCCAATGAGCAGTTCTTC.